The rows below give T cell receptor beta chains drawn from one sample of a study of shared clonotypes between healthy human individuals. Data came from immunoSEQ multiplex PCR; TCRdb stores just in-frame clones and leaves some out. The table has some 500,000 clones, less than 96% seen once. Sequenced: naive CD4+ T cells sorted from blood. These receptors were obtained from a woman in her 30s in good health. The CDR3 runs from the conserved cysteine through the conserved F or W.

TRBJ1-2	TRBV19	CASTGQGDYGYTF
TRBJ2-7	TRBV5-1	CASSLAYDRATYEQYF
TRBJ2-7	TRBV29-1	CSVCSGRLQYF
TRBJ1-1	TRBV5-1	CASSLAQSTEAFF
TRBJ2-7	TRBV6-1	CASSVTGWNEQYF
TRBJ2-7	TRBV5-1	CASSLQGLPFYEQYF
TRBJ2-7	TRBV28	CASSSGRGMREQYF
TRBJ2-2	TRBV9	CASSVTFVNTGELFF
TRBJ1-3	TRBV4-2	CASSQEPRGSGNTIYF
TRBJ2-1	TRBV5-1	CASRWAADEQFF
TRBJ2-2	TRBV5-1	CASSSGTSGTNTGELFF
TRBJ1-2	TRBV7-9	CASSPEARSDYGYTF
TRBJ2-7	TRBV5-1	CASSPGITYEQYF
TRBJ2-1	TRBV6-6	CASSLLAGGANEQFF
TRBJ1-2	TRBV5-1	CASRQGTGETRYTF
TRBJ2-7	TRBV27	CASSFKRESYEQYF
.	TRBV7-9	CASSQWPGAGVDEQYF
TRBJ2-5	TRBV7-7	CASSIGGLVLSETQYF
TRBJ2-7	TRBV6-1	CASSTPVAGDGEQYF
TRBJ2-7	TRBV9	CASSVGGVSWEQYF
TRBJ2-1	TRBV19	CASTEHRGTKFF
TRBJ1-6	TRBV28	CASRVTGLGSYNSPLHF
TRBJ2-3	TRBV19	CASSETGIGFTDTQYF
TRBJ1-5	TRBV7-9	CASSPGGNQPQHF
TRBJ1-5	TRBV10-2	CASWPSGSNQPQHF
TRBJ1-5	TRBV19	CASSSPPGLKTSNQPQHF